One and the same sample provided the 28 T cell receptor beta chains below, sequenced in a study of response to subunit inactivated influenza vaccine. TCRdb redid the calling of the RT-PCR reads with MiXCR, one entry per CDR3 protein. Of about 700,000 distinct CDR3 sequences in the sample, around 14% were seen once. This sample comprised PBMCs from blood, obtained approximately 15 days before vaccination. These receptors were obtained from a man in his forties or fifties who received an inactivated influenza vaccine.

V is TRBV5-5 and J is TRBJ2-7; TRBD1 matches at 8 bases. CDR3 length: 16 amino acids. After removal of 1 base from V and 0 bases from J, the junction contained 6 bases not matched to a gene. Germline values: CDR1 SGHKS, CDR2 YYEKEE (reference sequence). The CDR3 sequence: CASSLSGTGISYEQYF. DNA for the CDR3: TGTGCCAGCAGCTTGTCCGGGACAGGAATCTCCTACGAGCAGTACTTC.

This clonotype was picked up many times. The genes are TRBV20-1 and TRBJ1-1; 8 bases agree with TRBD1. The germline V gene has CDR1 DFQATT and CDR2 SNEGSKA (reference sequence). With 2 bases clipped from V and 6 bases from J, the junction kept 11 bases outside the gene matches. This CDR3 comprises 15 residues. The CDR3 coding sequence is TGCAGTGCTAGAACTAAAGGGGACAGGTATTCTGAAGCTTTCTTT. Its translation is CSARTKGDRYSEAFF.

V usage is TRBV3-1 and J usage is TRBJ2-5; unclear D gene. The CDR3 is made up of 15 amino acids. Trimming cost V 1 base and J 7 bases, with 16 bases left between them. Germline V gives CDR1 LGHDT, CDR2 YNNKEL (reference sequence). This chain's CDR3 is CASSQGIYLETTQYF. Written as DNA, the CDR3 is TGTGCCAGCAGCCAAGGTATCTACCTTGAGACGACCCAGTACTTC.

Worth noting for this clonotype: Here the CDR3 omits its conserved ending phenylalanine or tryptophan, so a read error is the likely source. The V call is TRBV29-1, the J call TRBJ1-2; 7 positions agree with TRBD1. This CDR3 is built from 12 residues. With V trimmed by 7 bases and J by 1 base, 3 bases remained unmatched. Germline lookup yields CDR1 SQVTM and CDR2 ANQGSEA. The CDR3 DNA is TGCAGCGCCGGGACAGATAACTATGGCTACACCTTA. It encodes CSAGTDNYGYTL.

The count of this clonotype is one. The J gene is TRBJ2-6, the V gene TRBV6-1, with a possible D match to TRBD2 (5 bases). This CDR3 has 15 residues. V shed 4 bases and J shed 0 bases, with 7 bases lying between them. Looked up from germline, CDR1 is MNHNS and CDR2 is SASEGT. The CDR3 nucleotides read TGTGCCAGCAGTGCTAGCTTCTCTGGGGCCAACGTCCTGACTTTC. It encodes CASSASFSGANVLTF.

The gene calls are TRBV28 and TRBJ1-2, with D tentatively TRBD1 (5 bases). V was clipped by 6 bases and J by 4 bases, with 9 bases between them. There are 12 residues in the CDR3. The V gene's germline CDR1 is MDHEN and CDR2 SYDVKM. The CDR3 protein is CASRRGAYGYTF. The CDR3 coding sequence is TGTGCCAGCAGAAGGGGCGCCTATGGCTACACCTTC.

The J gene is TRBJ2-7, the V gene TRBV29-1; 7 bases agree with TRBD1. The CDR3 has 11 residues. CDR1 is SQVTM, CDR2 ANQGSEA, per germline. V was clipped by 7 bases and J by 6 bases; unmatched bases: 6. CDR3 loop: CSAKTGIEQYF. CDR3 DNA: TGCAGCGCTAAGACAGGGATCGAGCAGTACTTC.

This clonotype was seen a handful of times. The V gene is TRBV5-5, the J gene TRBJ2-2, with TRBD1 matching 11 bases. The V segment lost 4 bases and the J segment 7 bases; nucleotides outside the gene matches: 6. Germline-derived CDR1 and CDR2 are SGHKS and YYEKEE (reference sequence). The CDR3 is made up of 15 amino acids. The chain's CDR3 is CASSPDRGRIGELFF. CDR3 sequence (DNA): TGTGCCAGCAGCCCGGACAGGGGGCGCATCGGGGAGCTGTTTTTT. Full variable domain (rest looked up from reference TRBV5-5 and TRBJ2-2): DAGVTQSPTHLIKTRGQQVTLRCSPISGHKSVSWYQQVLGQGPQFIFQYYEKEERGRGNFPDRFSARQFPNYSSELNVNALLLGDSALYLCASSPDRGRIGELFFGEGSRLTVL.

The genes are TRBV9 and TRBJ2-6; D call uncertain. This CDR3 is built from 17 residues. Germline V gives CDR1 SGDLS, CDR2 YYNGEE. With 0 bases removed from V and 0 bases from J, the gap between germline ends came to 10 bases. The CDR3 reads CASSVAPTGSGANVLTF. The CDR3 coding sequence is TGTGCCAGCAGCGTAGCCCCTACGGGCTCTGGGGCCAACGTCCTGACTTTC.

This clonotype was counted between two and nine times. The chain combines TRBV12-3 or TRBV12-4 with TRBJ2-3; D could derive from TRBD1 or TRBD2 (5 bases each). CDR3 length equals 14 residues. V lost 6 bases and J 4 bases, leaving 14 bases between the germline ends. Here the CDR3 reads CASSLGTPPDTQYF. CDR3 nucleotides: TGTGCCAGCAGCCTCGGGACGCCGCCAGATACGCAGTATTTT.

This clonotype has a single count. The V and J genes are TRBV24-1 and TRBJ2-1; D perhaps matches TRBD2 (5 bases). V lost 1 base, J lost 0 bases, and 9 bases lay in between. Looked up from germline, CDR1 is KGHDR and CDR2 is SFDVKD. The CDR3 covers 16 residues. DNA of the CDR3: TGTGCCACCAGTGATTTTCGGGGATTCTCCTACAATGAGCAGTTCTTC. Protein product: CATSDFRGFSYNEQFF.

In this sample, this clonotype turned up a few times. The V and J genes are TRBV7-8 and TRBJ2-1, with TRBD1 identical over 7 bases. Germline CDR1 reads SGHVS; CDR2 reads FQNEAQ. J lost 12 bases, V lost 5 bases, and 19 bases had no gene match. The CDR3 extends over 16 amino acids. CDR3 loop: CASSPLLEGAMFGQFF. CDR3 bases: TGTGCCAGCAGCCCCCTCCTAGAGGGGGCAATGTTTGGGCAGTTCTTC.

The sample holds a few counts of this clonotype. V usage is TRBV28 and J usage is TRBJ2-2; a possible D gene is TRBD1 (6 bases). The CDR3 extends over 15 amino acids. Trimming shortened V by 6 bases and J by 4 bases, and 15 bases separated the two germline ends. Germline-derived CDR1 and CDR2 are MDHEN and SYDVKM. The CDR3: CASRRDSGVTGELFF. The CDR3 DNA reads TGTGCCAGCAGACGCGACTCAGGGGTCACCGGGGAGCTGTTTTTT.

The gene calls are TRBV7-9 and TRBJ1-1; 9 positions match TRBD1. V lost 4 bases and J lost 5; bases outside the gene matches: 8. This CDR3 has 15 amino acids. In germline, CDR1 is SEHNR, CDR2 FQNEAQ (reference sequence). The chain's CDR3 is CASSSAGTGITEAFF. DNA of the CDR3: TGTGCCAGCAGCTCTGCCGGGACAGGGATTACTGAAGCTTTCTTT.

This clonotype has only a few counts. The chain couples TRBV28 to TRBJ2-3; D is unresolved. The CDR3 has 12 residues. The V end was cut by 7 bases, the J end by 5 bases, with 10 bases between. Germline assignment: CDR1 MDHEN and CDR2 SYDVKM. DNA for the CDR3: TGTGCCAGCAATACTCTCGGAGATACGCAGTATTTT. Its translation is CASNTLGDTQYF. Based on the CDR3 plus reference TRBV28 and TRBJ2-3, the full variable domain is DVKVTQSSRYLVKRTGEKVFLECVQDMDHENMFWYRQDPGLGLRLIYFSYDVKMKEKGDIPEGYSVSREKKERFSLILESASTNQTSMYLCASNTLGDTQYFGPGTRLTVL.

The chain employs TRBV7-2 and TRBJ2-4; 13 nucleotides agree with TRBD2. Germline trimming cut 3 bases from V and 11 bases from J; bases unmatched to any gene: 10. The CDR3 has 16 amino acids. CDR1 is SGHTA, CDR2 FQGNSA, per germline. CDR3 DNA sequence: TGTGCCAGCAGCTTTACTAGCGGGAGGGCCAAGGGGTTTCAGTACTTC. Translated, it gives CASSFTSGRAKGFQYF. Supplemented by reference TRBV7-2 and TRBJ2-4, the full variable domain reads GAGVSQSPSNKVTEKGKDVELRCDPISGHTALYWYRQSLGQGLEFLIYFQGNSAPDKSGLPSDRFSAERTGGSVSTLTIQRTQQEDSAVYLCASSFTSGRAKGFQYFGAGTRLSVL.

A word on this clonotype: This may arise from a read error, as a much more abundant clone is one base away. V is TRBV7-8 and J is TRBJ2-5; the D is unclear. The CDR3 runs 12 residues. Trimming removed 5 bases from V and 0 bases from J, with 4 bases in between. Germline lookup yields CDR1 SGHVS and CDR2 FQNEAQ. The CDR3 is CASSIYQETQYF. CDR3 bases: TGTGCCAGCAGCATTTACCAAGAGACCCAGTACTTC.

J is TRBJ2-7 and V is TRBV19, with a weak D call TRBD2 (5 bases). The CDR3 spans 13 residues. Per germline, CDR1 LNHDA and CDR2 SQIVND (reference sequence). The V and J ends lost 5 bases and 1 base respectively, with 9 bases between them. The CDR3 nucleotides are TGTGCCAGTAGTGCCCAGCGGTCCTACGAGCAGTACTTC. This gives the protein CASSAQRSYEQYF.

This clonotype was picked up a small number of times. The chain is built from TRBV19 and TRBJ2-1; 14 nucleotides match TRBD2. Germline assignment: CDR1 LNHDA and CDR2 SQIVND (reference sequence). The V and J ends lost 5 bases and 6 bases, in that order; junction bases with no gene match: 9. The CDR3 length is 17 residues. The chain's CDR3 is CASSPTGLAGDVNEQFF. DNA for the CDR3: TGTGCCAGTAGTCCCACGGGACTAGCGGGAGATGTCAATGAGCAGTTCTTC.

The V call is TRBV12-3 or TRBV12-4, the J call TRBJ2-3; D ambiguous. This CDR3 comprises 15 residues. V was clipped by 3 bases and J by 0 bases, with 10 bases between them. The CDR3 loop reads CASSFGPISTDTQYF. CDR3 nucleotides: TGTGCCAGCAGTTTTGGACCGATCAGCACAGATACGCAGTATTTT.

This clonotype was counted ten times or more. V is TRBV7-2 and J is TRBJ2-3; D call uncertain. The CDR3 consists of 11 residues. Trimming took off 8 bases at V and 5 bases at J, with 8 bases between the two ends. CDR1 and CDR2 (germline): SGHTA, FQGNSA. CDR3 nucleotide sequence: TGTGCCAGCTCTTACGGAGATACGCAGTATTTT. Translation gives CASSYGDTQYF.

The sample holds a few counts of this clonotype. The chain joins TRBV5-1 to TRBJ2-3, with a weak D call TRBD1 (5 bases). V lost 1 base, J lost 2 bases, and 17 bases lay in between. This CDR3 spans 17 amino acids. Germline lookup yields CDR1 SGHRS and CDR2 YFSETQ. CDR3 nucleotide sequence: TGCGCCAGCAGCTTGTCTGGGGCCACCCAATCCACAGATACGCAGTATTTT. This encodes CASSLSGATQSTDTQYF.

This clonotype was counted between two and nine times. The chain carries TRBV27 and TRBJ2-3; D could derive from TRBD1 or TRBD2 (5 bases each). V was clipped by 7 bases and J by 4 bases, with 21 bases between them. Germline V gene sequence: CDR1 MNHEY, CDR2 SMNVEV (reference sequence). The CDR3 has 16 amino acids. CDR3 DNA: TGTGCCAGCACACACCAGCCTCAGGGCGGGCCAGATACGCAGTATTTT. Amino acid sequence: CASTHQPQGGPDTQYF.

CDR3 in DNA: TGTGCCAGCCCCCTAGATCTCTTTAGTTTTAGGGAAACTCGCTCTGGGGCCAACGTCCTGACTTTC. Its protein is CASPLDLFSFRETRSGANVLTF. J is TRBJ2-6 and V is TRBV3-1; D not certain. The V and J ends lost 8 bases and 0 bases respectively, with 32 bases between them. This CDR3 comprises 22 residues. From germline, CDR1 is LGHDT and CDR2 YNNKEL (reference sequence).

The rearrangement links TRBV18 to TRBJ2-3; D not resolved. This CDR3 region has 15 residues. V lost 2 bases to trimming and J lost 2 bases, with 11 bases between them. Germline CDR1 KGHSH, CDR2 LQKENI. The CDR3 reads CASSPLAVPTDTQYF. In DNA, the CDR3 is TGTGCCAGCTCACCATTGGCGGTTCCCACAGATACGCAGTATTTT.

The chain joins TRBV25-1 to TRBJ2-7; D ambiguous. The CDR3 consists of 14 residues. Germline CDR1 MGHDK, CDR2 SYGVNS. Trimming removed 4 bases from V and 0 bases from J, with 10 bases in between. The CDR3 region is CASSGSLNSYEQYF. The CDR3 DNA sequence: TGTGCCAGCAGTGGATCCTTAAACTCCTACGAGCAGTACTTC.

The chain carries TRBV7-3 and TRBJ2-7; D perhaps matches TRBD2 (5 bases). The CDR3 is made up of 13 amino acids. With 1 base removed from V and 5 bases from J, the gap between germline ends came to 9 bases. Germline V gene lookup returns CDR1 SGHTA and CDR2 FQGTGA. The CDR3 DNA follows: TGTGCCAGCAGCTTAAACGAGGGAAACGAGCAGTACTTC. This sequence encodes CASSLNEGNEQYF.

In DNA, the CDR3 is TGTGCCAGCAGCTCCTCCCTAGGGAGGGAAGATACGCAGTATTTT. Protein sequence: CASSSSLGREDTQYF. V is TRBV7-2 and J is TRBJ2-3; 7 bases are a match to TRBD2. This CDR3 spans 15 amino acids. V lost 4 bases and J lost 5; bases outside the gene matches: 9. Germline V gene lookup returns CDR1 SGHTA and CDR2 FQGNSA. The whole variable domain, remainder taken from reference TRBV7-2 and TRBJ2-3, is GAGVSQSPSNKVTEKGKDVELRCDPISGHTALYWYRQSLGQGLEFLIYFQGNSAPDKSGLPSDRFSAERTGGSVSTLTIQRTQQEDSAVYLCASSSSLGREDTQYFGPGTRLTVL.